Presented here are 2 T cell receptor beta chains from one specimen sequenced in a study of cytomegalovirus exposure and HLA in healthy donors. Researchers ran the PCR with 60 Vbeta and 13 Jbeta primers. The protocol was immunoSEQ multiplex PCR, while the TCRdb copy is restricted to in-frame clones and leaves out a portion. Of 200,000 or so clones listed, 60% to 80% are singletons. The sample taken for sequencing was PBMCs. The receptor source for this set is a male donor in good health and CMV-seronegative.

This chain connects TRBV6-1 to TRBJ2-5, with 7 bases fitting TRBD2. CDR3 length: 18 residues. The V gene's germline CDR1 is MNHNS and CDR2 SASEGT. V lost 1 base, J lost 7 bases, and 18 bases stayed unmatched. Written as DNA, the CDR3 is TGTGCCAGCAGTGAAGTCACCCCGGGGGGAGGGTTGTACGTGACCCAGTACTTC. This translates into CASSEVTPGGGLYVTQYF.

The gene calls are TRBV5-1 and TRBJ2-1; D not certain. Germline V CDR1 and CDR2: SGHRS, YFSETQ. The V end was cut by 0 bases, the J end by 5 bases, with 12 bases between. The CDR3 consists of 15 residues. The CDR3 DNA is TGCGCCAGCAGCTTGGAGCGATCTTCCAACAATGAGCAGTTCTTC. Translation: CASSLERSSNNEQFF.